This TCR beta chain was retrieved from a study of CD8+ T cells in alopecia areata. In this sample, this clone turned up a few times. CDR3 length equals 13 residues. Germline CDR1 LGHNT, CDR2 FRNRAP. V was trimmed by 6 bases and J by 5 bases, leaving 11 bases between them. Treatment defined: oral pan-JAK inhibitor, 5-10 mg twice daily. After isolation, RNA underwent reverse transcription to generate cDNA as the sequencing template. Sequenced by immunoSEQ multiplex PCR; TCRdb stores in-frame clones only, minus some. The data hold 150,000 to 200,000 clones, with 50% to 60% observed a single time. The receptor was isolated from a human donor with alopecia areata. The input for sequencing was CD4+ T cells sorted from blood, taken at week 4, from a patient treated with tofacitinib. The V call is TRBV12-5, the J call TRBJ1-5, with a possible D match to TRBD1 (6 bases). The CDR3 loop is CASGPTGYQPQHF. As DNA, the CDR3 is TGTGCTAGTGGACCGACAGGCTATCAGCCCCAGCATTTT.